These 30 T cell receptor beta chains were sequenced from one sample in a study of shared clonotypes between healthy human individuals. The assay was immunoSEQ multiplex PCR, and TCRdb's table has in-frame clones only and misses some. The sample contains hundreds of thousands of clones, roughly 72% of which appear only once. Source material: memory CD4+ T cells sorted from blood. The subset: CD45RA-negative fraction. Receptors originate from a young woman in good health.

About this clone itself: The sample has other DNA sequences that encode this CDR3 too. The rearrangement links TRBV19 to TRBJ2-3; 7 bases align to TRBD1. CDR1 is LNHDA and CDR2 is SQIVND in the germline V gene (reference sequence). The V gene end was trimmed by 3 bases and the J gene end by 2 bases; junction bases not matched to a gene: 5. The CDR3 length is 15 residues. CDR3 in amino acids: CASSIGTAATDTQYF. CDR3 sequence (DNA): TGTGCCAGTAGTATCGGGACAGCCGCCACAGATACGCAGTATTTT.

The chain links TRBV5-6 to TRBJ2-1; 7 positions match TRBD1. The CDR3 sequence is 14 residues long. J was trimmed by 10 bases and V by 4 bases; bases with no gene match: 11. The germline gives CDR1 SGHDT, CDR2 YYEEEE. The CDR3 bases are TGTGCCAGCAGCGCTCCAAGGGGGCGCGGAGAGCAGTTCTTC. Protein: CASSAPRGRGEQFF.

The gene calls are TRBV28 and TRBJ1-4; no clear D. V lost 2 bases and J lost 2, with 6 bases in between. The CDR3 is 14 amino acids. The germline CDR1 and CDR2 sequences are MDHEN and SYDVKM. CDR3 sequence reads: CASSLGRTNEKLFF. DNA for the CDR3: TGTGCCAGCAGTTTAGGACGCACTAATGAAAAACTGTTTTTT.

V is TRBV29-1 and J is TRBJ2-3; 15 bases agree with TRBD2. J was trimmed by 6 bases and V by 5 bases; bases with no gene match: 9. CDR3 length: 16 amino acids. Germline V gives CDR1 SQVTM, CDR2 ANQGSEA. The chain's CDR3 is CSVRGLAGGRGDTQYF. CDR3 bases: TGCAGCGTTCGGGGACTAGCGGGAGGCCGGGGGGATACGCAGTATTTT.

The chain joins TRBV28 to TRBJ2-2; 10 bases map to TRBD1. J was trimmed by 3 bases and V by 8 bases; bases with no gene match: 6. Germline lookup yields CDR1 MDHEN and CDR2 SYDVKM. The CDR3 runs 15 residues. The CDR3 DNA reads TGTGCCAGCGACCGGGACAGGGGAGACACCGGGGAGCTGTTTTTT. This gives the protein CASDRDRGDTGELFF.

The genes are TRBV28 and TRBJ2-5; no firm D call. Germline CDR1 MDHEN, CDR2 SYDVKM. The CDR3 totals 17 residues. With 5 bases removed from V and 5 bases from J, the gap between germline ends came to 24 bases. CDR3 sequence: CASSPAMGRAKGETQYF. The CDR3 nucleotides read TGTGCCAGCAGTCCCGCGATGGGTAGGGCCAAAGGGGAGACCCAGTACTTC.

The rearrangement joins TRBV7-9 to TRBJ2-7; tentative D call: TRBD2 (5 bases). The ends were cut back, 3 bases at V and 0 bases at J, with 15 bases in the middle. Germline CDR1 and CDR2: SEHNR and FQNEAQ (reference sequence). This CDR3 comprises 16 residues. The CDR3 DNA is TGTGCCAGCAGCTTTGGTAGCGTGATGGACTCCTACGAGCAGTACTTC. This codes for CASSFGSVMDSYEQYF. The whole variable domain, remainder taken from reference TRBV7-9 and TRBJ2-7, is DTGVSQNPRHKITKRGQNVTFRCDPISEHNRLYWYRQTLGQGPEFLTYFQNEAQLEKSRLLSDRFSAERPKGSFSTLEIQRTEQGDSAMYLCASSFGSVMDSYEQYFGPGTRLTVT.

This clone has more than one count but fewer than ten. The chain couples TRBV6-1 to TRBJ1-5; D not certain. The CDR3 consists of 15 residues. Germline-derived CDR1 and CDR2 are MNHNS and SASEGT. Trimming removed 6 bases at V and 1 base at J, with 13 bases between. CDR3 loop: CASSRTSGSNQPQHF. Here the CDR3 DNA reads TGTGCCAGCAGCAGGACCTCGGGGAGCAATCAGCCCCAGCATTTT.

The CDR3 is CASSSSPGQGREKLFF. The CDR3 DNA reads as TGTGCCAGCAGCTCCTCGCCTGGACAGGGTAGAGAAAAACTGTTTTTT. The V and J genes are TRBV11-2 and TRBJ1-4, with 8 nucleotides matching TRBD1. The trim removed 4 bases at V and 8 bases at J, leaving 12 bases unmatched. The CDR3 consists of 16 residues. Per the germline V gene, CDR1 is SGHAT and CDR2 is FQNNGV.

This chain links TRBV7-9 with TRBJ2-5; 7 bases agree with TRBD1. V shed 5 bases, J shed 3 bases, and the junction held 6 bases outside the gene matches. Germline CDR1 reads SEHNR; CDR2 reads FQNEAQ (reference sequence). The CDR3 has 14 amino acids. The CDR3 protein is CASSQTGTEETQYF. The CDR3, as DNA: TGTGCCAGCAGCCAAACCGGGACAGAAGAGACCCAGTACTTC. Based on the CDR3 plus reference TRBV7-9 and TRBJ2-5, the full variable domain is DTGVSQNPRHKITKRGQNVTFRCDPISEHNRLYWYRQTLGQGPEFLTYFQNEAQLEKSRLLSDRFSAERPKGSFSTLEIQRTEQGDSAMYLCASSQTGTEETQYFGPGTRLLVL.

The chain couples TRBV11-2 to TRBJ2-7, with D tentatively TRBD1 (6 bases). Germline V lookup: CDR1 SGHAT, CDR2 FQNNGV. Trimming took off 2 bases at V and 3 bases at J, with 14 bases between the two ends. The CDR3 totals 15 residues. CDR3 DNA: TGTGCCAGCAGCTTAAATCCCGGACAGATCTACGAGCAGTACTTC. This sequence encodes CASSLNPGQIYEQYF.

The CDR3 DNA reads TGTGCCACCAGCAGAGATTTGTACAGGGTGGGAGAAAAACTGTTTTTT. Translating gives CATSRDLYRVGEKLFF. The chain couples TRBV15 to TRBJ1-4, with D perhaps matching TRBD1 (6 bases). V was shortened by 0 bases and J by 8 bases, with 16 bases between the two germline ends. This CDR3 has 16 amino acids. CDR1 and CDR2 (germline): LNHNV, YYDKDF (reference sequence).

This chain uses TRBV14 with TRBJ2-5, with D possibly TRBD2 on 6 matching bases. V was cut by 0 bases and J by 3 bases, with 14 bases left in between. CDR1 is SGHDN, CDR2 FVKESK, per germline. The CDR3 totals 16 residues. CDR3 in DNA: TGTGCCAGCAGCCAAGAAAGGGGACTCAGGAAAGAGACCCAGTACTTC. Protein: CASSQERGLRKETQYF.

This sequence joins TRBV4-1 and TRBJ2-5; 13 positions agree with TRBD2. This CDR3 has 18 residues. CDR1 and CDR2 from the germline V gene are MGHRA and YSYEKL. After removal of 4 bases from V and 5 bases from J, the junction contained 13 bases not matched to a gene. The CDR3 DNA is TGCGCCAGCAGCCCGAGAAGCGGACTAGCGGGGGTACCGGAGACCCAGTACTTC. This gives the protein CASSPRSGLAGVPETQYF.

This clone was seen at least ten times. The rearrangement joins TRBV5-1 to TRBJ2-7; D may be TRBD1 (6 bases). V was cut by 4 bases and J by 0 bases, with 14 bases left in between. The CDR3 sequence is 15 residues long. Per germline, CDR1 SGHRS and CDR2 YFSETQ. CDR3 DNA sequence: TGCGCCAGCAGCGGCGGACAGCGCAGCTCCTACGAGCAGTACTTC. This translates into CASSGGQRSSYEQYF.

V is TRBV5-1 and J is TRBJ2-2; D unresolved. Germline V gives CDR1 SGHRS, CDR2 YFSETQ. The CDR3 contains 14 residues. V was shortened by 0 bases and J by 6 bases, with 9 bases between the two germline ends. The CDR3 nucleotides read TGCGCCAGCAGCTTGGGGCAGCCGGCCGGGGAGCTGTTTTTT. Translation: CASSLGQPAGELFF. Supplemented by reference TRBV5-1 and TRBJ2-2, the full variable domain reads KAGVTQTPRYLIKTRGQQVTLSCSPISGHRSVSWYQQTPGQGLQFLFEYFSETQRNKGNFPGRFSGRQFSNSRSEMNVSTLELGDSALYLCASSLGQPAGELFFGEGSRLTVL.

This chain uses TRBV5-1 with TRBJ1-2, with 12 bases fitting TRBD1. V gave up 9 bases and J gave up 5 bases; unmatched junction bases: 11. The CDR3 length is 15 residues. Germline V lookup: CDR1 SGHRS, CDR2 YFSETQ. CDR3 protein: CATSRGQGAVYGYTF. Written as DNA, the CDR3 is TGCGCCACCTCTCGGGGACAGGGGGCCGTATATGGCTACACCTTC.

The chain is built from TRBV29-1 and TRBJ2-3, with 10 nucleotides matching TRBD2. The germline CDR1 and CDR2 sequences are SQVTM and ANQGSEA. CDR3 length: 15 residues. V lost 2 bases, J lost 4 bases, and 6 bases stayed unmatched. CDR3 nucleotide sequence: TGCAGCGTTGAACCTCTAGCGGGAGTCTCAGATACGCAGTATTTT. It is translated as CSVEPLAGVSDTQYF.

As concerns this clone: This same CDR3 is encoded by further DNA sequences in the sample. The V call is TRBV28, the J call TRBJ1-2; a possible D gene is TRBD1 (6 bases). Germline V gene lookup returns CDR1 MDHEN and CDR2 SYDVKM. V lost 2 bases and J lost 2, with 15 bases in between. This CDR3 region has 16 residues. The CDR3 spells CASSLPGTGHNYGYTF. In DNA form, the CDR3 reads TGTGCCAGCAGTTTACCCGGCACGGGACACAACTATGGCTACACCTTC.

CDR3 region: CASSLAGEQYF. CDR3 DNA sequence: TGTGCCAGCAGCTTAGCCGGGGAGCAGTACTTC. The chain is built from TRBV7-8 and TRBJ2-7; D is unresolved. This CDR3 contains 11 residues. Deletions cut 0 bases from V and 7 bases from J, with 4 bases between. The germline V gene has CDR1 SGHVS and CDR2 FQNEAQ.

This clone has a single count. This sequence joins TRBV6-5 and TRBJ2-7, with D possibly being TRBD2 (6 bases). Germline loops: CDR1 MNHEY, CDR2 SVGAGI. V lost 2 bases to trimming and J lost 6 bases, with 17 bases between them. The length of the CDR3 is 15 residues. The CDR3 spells CASSYRGPGVGEQYF. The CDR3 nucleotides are TGTGCCAGCAGTTACAGAGGTCCGGGGGTGGGCGAGCAGTACTTC.

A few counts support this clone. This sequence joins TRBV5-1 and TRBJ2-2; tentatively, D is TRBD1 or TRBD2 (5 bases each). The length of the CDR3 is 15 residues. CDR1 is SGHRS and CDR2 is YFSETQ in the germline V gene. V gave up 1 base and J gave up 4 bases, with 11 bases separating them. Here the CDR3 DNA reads TGCGCCAGCAGCTTGTCGGAGAGGGGCACCGGGGAGCTGTTTTTT. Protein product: CASSLSERGTGELFF.

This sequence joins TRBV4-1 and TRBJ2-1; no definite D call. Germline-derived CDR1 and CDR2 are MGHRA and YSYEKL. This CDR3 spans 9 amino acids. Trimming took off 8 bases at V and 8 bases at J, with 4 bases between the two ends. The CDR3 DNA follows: TGCGCCAGCTTAGATGAGCAGTTCTTC. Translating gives CASLDEQFF.

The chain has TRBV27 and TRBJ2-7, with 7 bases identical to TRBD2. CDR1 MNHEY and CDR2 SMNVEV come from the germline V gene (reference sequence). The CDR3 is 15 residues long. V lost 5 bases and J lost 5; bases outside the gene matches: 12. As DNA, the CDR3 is TGTGCCAGCAGTGTAAGGGAGGGGAAAGTCCACGAGCAGTACTTC. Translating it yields CASSVREGKVHEQYF.

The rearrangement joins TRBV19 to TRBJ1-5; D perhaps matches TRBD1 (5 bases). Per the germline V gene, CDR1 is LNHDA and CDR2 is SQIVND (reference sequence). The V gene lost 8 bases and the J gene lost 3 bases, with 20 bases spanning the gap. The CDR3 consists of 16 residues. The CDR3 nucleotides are TGTGCCAGTTGGGGCAGGGAGACTGTTAACAATCAGCCCCAGCATTTT. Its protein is CASWGRETVNNQPQHF.

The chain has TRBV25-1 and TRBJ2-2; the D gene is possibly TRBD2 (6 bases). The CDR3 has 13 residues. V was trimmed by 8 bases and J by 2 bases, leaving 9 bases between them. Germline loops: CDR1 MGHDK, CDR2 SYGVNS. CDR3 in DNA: TGTGCCAGCGTCGGGGGAAACACCGGGGAGCTGTTTTTT. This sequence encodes CASVGGNTGELFF.

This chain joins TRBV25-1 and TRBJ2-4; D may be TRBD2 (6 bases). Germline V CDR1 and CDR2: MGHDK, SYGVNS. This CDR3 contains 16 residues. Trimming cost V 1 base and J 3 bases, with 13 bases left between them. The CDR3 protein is CASSEWAPGDKNIQYF. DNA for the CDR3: TGTGCCAGCAGTGAATGGGCCCCGGGAGACAAAAACATTCAGTACTTC.

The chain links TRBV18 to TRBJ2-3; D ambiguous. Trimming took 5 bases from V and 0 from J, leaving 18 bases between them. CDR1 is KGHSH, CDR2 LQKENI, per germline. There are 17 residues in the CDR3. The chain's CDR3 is CASSGDLGISSTDTQYF. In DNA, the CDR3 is TGTGCCAGCTCAGGAGATTTAGGGATATCTAGCACAGATACGCAGTATTTT.

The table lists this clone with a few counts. The CDR3 here is CASGERGRNEKLFF. The CDR3 region has the DNA TGTGCCAGCGGGGAGAGGGGGCGAAATGAAAAACTGTTTTTT. This chain links TRBV6-1 with TRBJ1-4, with TRBD1 matching 7 bases. The CDR3 covers 14 residues. The ends lost 8 bases at V and 5 bases at J; junction bases unmatched: 8. Germline V gene data show CDR1 as MNHNS and CDR2 as SASEGT.

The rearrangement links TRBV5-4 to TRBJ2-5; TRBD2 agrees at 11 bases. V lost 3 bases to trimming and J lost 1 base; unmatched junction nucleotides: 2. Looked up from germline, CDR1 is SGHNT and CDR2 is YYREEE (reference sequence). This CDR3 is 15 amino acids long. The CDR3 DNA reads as TGTGCCAGCAGCTCGGGACTAGCGGCCCAAGAGACCCAGTACTTC. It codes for CASSSGLAAQETQYF.